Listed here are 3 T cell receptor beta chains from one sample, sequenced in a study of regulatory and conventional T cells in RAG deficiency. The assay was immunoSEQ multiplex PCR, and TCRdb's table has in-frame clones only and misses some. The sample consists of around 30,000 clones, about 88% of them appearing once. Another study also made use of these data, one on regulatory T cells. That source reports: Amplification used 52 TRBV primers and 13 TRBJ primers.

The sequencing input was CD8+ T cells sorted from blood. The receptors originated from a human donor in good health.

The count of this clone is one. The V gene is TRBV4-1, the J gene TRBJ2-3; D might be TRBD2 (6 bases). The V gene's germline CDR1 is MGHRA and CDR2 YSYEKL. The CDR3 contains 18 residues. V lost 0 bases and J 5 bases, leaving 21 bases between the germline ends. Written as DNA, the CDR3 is TGCGCCAGCAGCCAAGAGGGAATGGCGGGACCGCGGGAAGATACGCAGTATTTT. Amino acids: CASSQEGMAGPREDTQYF.

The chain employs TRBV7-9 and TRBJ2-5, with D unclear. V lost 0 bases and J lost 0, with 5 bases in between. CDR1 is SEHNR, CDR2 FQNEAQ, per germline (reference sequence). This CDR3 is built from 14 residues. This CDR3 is CASSLAGYQETQYF. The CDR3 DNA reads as TGTGCCAGCAGCTTAGCAGGGTACCAAGAGACCCAGTACTTC.

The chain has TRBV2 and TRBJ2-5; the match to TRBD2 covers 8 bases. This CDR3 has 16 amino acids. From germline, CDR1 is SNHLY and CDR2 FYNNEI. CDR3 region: CASGGGFSGTVETQYF. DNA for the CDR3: TGTGCTTCCGGGGGAGGGTTTAGCGGGACGGTCGAGACCCAGTACTTC.